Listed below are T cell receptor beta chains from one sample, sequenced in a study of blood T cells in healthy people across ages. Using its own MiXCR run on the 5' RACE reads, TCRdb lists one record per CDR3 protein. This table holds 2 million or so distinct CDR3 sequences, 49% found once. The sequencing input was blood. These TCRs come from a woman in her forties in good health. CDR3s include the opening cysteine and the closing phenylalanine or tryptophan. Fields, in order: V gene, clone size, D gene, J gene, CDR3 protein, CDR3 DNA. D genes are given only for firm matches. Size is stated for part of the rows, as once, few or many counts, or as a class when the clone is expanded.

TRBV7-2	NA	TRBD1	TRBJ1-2	CASSLGAGGLYGYTF	TGTGCCAGCAGCTTAGGGGCAGGGGGTCTCTATGGCTACACCTTC
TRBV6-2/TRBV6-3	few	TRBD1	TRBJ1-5	CASSYVGQGNQPQHF	TGTGCCAGCAGTTACGTGGGACAGGGGAATCAGCCCCAGCATTTT
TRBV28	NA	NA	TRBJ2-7	CASSFGGTSDEQYF	TGTGCCAGCAGTTTTGGGGGAACGTCCGACGAGCAGTACTTC
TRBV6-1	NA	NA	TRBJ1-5	CASRGDIDNQPQHF	TGTGCCAGCAGGGGGGACATCGACAATCAGCCCCAGCATTTT
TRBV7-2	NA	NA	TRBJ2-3	CASSPRHTDTQYF	TGTGCCAGCAGCCCCAGACACACAGATACGCAGTATTTT
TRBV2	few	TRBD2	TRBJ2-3	CASSLGTSGDTDTQYF	TGTGCCAGCAGTCTCGGGACTAGCGGGGACACAGATACGCAGTATTTT
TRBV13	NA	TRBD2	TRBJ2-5	CASSLSLAGGRVSETQYF	TGTGCCAGCAGCTTATCCCTAGCGGGGGGGCGAGTCTCGGAGACCCAGTACTTC
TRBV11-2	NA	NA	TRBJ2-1	CASSLDMSGQHSYNEQFF	TGTGCCAGCAGCTTAGATATGTCGGGACAACACTCCTACAATGAGCAGTTCTTC
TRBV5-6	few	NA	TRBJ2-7	CASRWGSDHYEQYF	TGTGCCAGCAGGTGGGGGTCGGACCACTACGAGCAGTACTTC
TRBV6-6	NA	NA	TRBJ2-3	CASSPNGGLGGDTQYF	TGTGCCAGCAGTCCGAACGGCGGCCTAGGGGGAGATACGCAGTATTTT
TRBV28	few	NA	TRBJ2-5	CASSLRRLGQYF	TGTGCCAGCAGTTTAAGACGGTTGGGCCAGTACTTC
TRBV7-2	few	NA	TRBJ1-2	CASSLDPTGQGGYTF	TGTGCCAGCAGCTTAGATCCTACAGGTCAGGGTGGCTACACCTTC
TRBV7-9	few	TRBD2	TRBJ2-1	CASSSLAGGFNEQFF	TGTGCCAGCAGCTCCTTGGCGGGGGGTTTCAATGAGCAGTTCTTC
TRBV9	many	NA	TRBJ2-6	CASSAGSGANVLTF	TGCGCCAGCAGCGCGGGGTCTGGGGCCAACGTCCTGACTTTC
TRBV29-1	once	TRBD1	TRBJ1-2	CSVEFFLGQGTKGYTF	TGCAGCGTTGAATTTTTTCTGGGACAGGGGACGAAGGGCTACACCTTC
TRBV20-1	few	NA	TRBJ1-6	CSAQPTGFVNSPLHF	TGCAGTGCTCAACCTACAGGGTTCGTGAATTCACCCCTCCACTTT
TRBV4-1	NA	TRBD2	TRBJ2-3	CASSQGPAGGSTDTQYF	TGCGCCAGCAGCCAAGGCCCAGCGGGGGGGAGCACAGATACGCAGTATTTT
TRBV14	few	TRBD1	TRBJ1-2	CASSQDWGTGYGYTF	TGTGCCAGCAGCCAAGACTGGGGGACAGGCTATGGCTACACCTTC
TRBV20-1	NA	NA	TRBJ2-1	CSARDELASYNEQFF	TGCAGTGCTAGAGATGAACTAGCTAGCTACAATGAGCAGTTCTTC
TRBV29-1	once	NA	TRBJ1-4	CSVVRIDNEKLFF	TGCAGCGTTGTCAGAATCGATAATGAAAAACTGTTTTTT
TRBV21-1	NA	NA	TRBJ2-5	CASRFREEAQYF	TGTGCCAGCAGATTTAGAGAAGAGGCCCAGTACTTC
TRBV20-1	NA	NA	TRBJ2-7	CSAGGRFLSYEQYF	TGCAGTGCCGGCGGACGGTTCCTCTCCTACGAGCAGTACTTC
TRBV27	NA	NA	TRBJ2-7	CASSSNKNGYEQYF	TGTGCCAGCAGTTCCAACAAAAATGGCTACGAGCAGTACTTC
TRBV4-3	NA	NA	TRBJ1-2	CASSPTETENYGYTF	TGCGCCAGCAGCCCAACCGAGACAGAAAACTATGGCTACACCTTC
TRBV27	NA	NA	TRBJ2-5	CASSYNGAPSGTQYF	TGTGCCAGCAGTTACAACGGGGCACCCTCGGGGACCCAGTACTTC
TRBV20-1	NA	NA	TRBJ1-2	CSASTGLGGYTF	TGCAGTGCTAGCACGGGGTTGGGCGGCTACACCTTC
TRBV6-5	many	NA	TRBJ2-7	CASSYRRAYEQYF	TGTGCCAGCAGTTACCGCAGGGCCTACGAGCAGTACTTC
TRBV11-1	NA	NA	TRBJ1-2	CASSTRDTNYGYTF	TGTGCCAGCAGCACTAGGGACACGAACTATGGCTACACCTTC
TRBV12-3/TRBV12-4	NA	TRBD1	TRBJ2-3	CASRPLGGKQGIVTDTQYF	TGTGCCAGCAGGCCCTTAGGGGGTAAACAGGGGATCGTCACAGATACGCAGTATTTT
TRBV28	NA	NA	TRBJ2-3	CASSFYGGFTDTQYF	TGTGCCAGCAGTTTTTATGGGGGGTTCACAGATACGCAGTATTTT
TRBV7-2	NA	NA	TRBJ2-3	CASSLLVLVSDTQYF	TGTGCCAGCAGCTTATTAGTTCTTGTCTCCGATACGCAGTATTTT
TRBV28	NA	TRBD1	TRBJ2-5	CASGTVNNEQYF	TGTGCCAGCGGGACAGTTAACAATGAGCAGTACTTC
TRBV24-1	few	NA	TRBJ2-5	CATSDAQEYQETQYF	TGTGCCACCAGTGATGCACAGGAGTACCAAGAGACCCAGTACTTC
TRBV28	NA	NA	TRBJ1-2	CATRRTANYGYTF	TGTGCCACTCGAAGGACAGCTAACTATGGCTACACCTTC
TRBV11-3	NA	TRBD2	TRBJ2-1	CASSKTLAGAGNEQFF	TGTGCCAGCAGCAAGACCCTAGCGGGGGCCGGAAATGAGCAGTTCTTC
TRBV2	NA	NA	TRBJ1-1	CASSELWGTEAFF	TGTGCCAGCAGTGAATTGTGGGGCACTGAAGCTTTCTTT
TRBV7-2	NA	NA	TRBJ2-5	CASSLKGWQETQYF	TGTGCCAGCAGCTTAAAGGGGTGGCAAGAGACCCAGTACTTC
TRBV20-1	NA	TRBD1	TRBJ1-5	CSARTGLNQPQHF	TGCAGTGCGAGGACAGGGCTTAATCAGCCCCAGCATTTT
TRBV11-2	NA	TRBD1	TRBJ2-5	CASSTHRGLQGTQYF	TGTGCCAGCAGCACCCACAGGGGGCTTCAAGGGACCCAGTACTTC
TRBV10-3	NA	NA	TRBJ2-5	CAISESGPKLETQYF	TGTGCCATCAGTGAGTCTGGTCCAAAGTTAGAGACCCAGTACTTC
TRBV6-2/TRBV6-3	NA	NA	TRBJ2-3	CASSFTDTGADTQYF	TGTGCCAGCAGTTTTACGGACACTGGCGCAGATACGCAGTATTTT
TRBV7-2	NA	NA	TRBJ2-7	CASSPYLYEQYF	TGTGCCAGCAGCCCCTATCTGTACGAGCAGTACTTC
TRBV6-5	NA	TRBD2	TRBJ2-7	CASSYLLAGTTYEQYF	TGTGCCAGCAGTTACCTTCTAGCGGGAACCACCTACGAGCAGTACTTC
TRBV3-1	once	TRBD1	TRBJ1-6	CASNKGAGRNSPLHF	TGTGCCAGCAACAAGGGGGCAGGCCGCAATTCACCCCTCCACTTT
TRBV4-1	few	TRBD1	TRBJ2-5	CASRSRSGGSETQYF	TGCGCCAGCAGAAGTAGGTCAGGGGGCTCGGAGACCCAGTACTTC
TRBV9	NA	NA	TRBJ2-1	CASRGASAEGYNEQFF	TGTGCCAGCAGGGGGGCCTCGGCGGAGGGTTACAATGAGCAGTTCTTC
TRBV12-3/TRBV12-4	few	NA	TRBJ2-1	CASSPWGGIYNEQFF	TGTGCCAGCAGTCCATGGGGCGGAATCTACAATGAGCAGTTCTTC
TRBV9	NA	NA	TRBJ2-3	CASSVDIESSTDTQYF	TGTGCCAGCAGCGTAGATATAGAATCTAGCACAGATACGCAGTATTTT
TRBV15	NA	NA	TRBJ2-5	CATSREGKTQYF	TGTGCCACCAGCAGAGAGGGGAAGACCCAGTACTTC
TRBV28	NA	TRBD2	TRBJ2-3	CASSVLAGDLTDTQYF	TGTGCCAGCAGTGTCTTAGCGGGGGACCTCACAGATACGCAGTATTTT
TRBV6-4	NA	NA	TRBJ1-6	CASSEMYNSPLHF	TGTGCCAGCAGTGAGATGTATAATTCACCCCTCCACTTT
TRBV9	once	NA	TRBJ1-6	CASSVKGDSPLHF	TGTGCCAGCAGCGTTAAAGGAGATTCACCCCTCCACTTT